The present entry profiles one TCR beta chain with its context. The data stem from a study of blood T cell repertoires in COVID-19. Per the original methods: Estimation of nucleated cell counts was performed using reference gene primer amplification. This table comes from immunoSEQ multiplex PCR, and its TCRdb copy is limited to in-frame clones, with some not included. D and trimming were read from the DNA, whereas the V and J calls and clone size are those reported in that table. The repertoire consists of fewer than 70,000 clones, with 80% to 90% occurring once and the leading ten covering roughly 8.3%. CDR1 and CDR2 from the germline V gene are MDHEN and SYDVKM. The CDR3 sequence is 14 residues long. J was trimmed by 9 bases and V by 2 bases; bases with no gene match: 7.

The clonotype was recovered from a woman between 70 and 85 years old with active COVID-19. Sample: peripheral blood. J is TRBJ2-1 and V is TRBV28, with TRBD1 matching over 7 bases. The CDR3 DNA is TGTGCCAGCAGTTTAGAGGGGGCGGAACCTGAGCAGTTCTTC. Translated, it gives CASSLEGAEPEQFF.